Included here is one T cell receptor beta chain sequence, with context. The antigen remains undetermined. This sample is drawn from a study of shared clonotypes between healthy human individuals. Study-wide findings and caveats: Sampling was confined to blood; repertoires within tissues likely differ.

As originally analysed: Junction-only sequences produced by ImmunoSEQ had no quality scores, so filtering differed. The assay was immunoSEQ multiplex PCR, and TCRdb's table has in-frame clones only and misses some. V, J and clone size were drawn from that table, and D and trimming were deduced from the DNA. There are about 2.2 million clones in the sample; approximately 94% occur only once, and about 1.5% lies in the top ten. Terminally differentiated effector memory CD45RA+ cells were left out of the naive CD8 fraction, which was CD45RO-negative and positively selected for CCR7. Caucasian adults residing in Nashville, Tennessee made up all the donors. The V segment lost 9 bases and the J segment 3 bases; nucleotides outside the gene matches: 7. CDR3 length equals 14 residues. CDR1 and CDR2 from the germline V gene are LNHNV and YYDKDF (reference sequence).

The material sequenced was naive CD8+ T cells from PBMCs. The chain uses TRBV15 and TRBJ2-5; TRBD2 matches 10 bases. The origin of this receptor is a man between 18 and 35 years old in good health. Some clones in this sample may be carry-over from other donors' samples. CDR3 DNA sequence: TGTGCCACTGGATCTAGCGGGAGAGAAGAGACCCAGTACTTC. It codes for CATGSSGREETQYF.